These 19 T cell receptor beta chains were sequenced from one sample in a study of metastatic and nonmetastatic thyroid tumors. Ahead of thyroid surgery, no patient had received treatment of any kind. With MiXCR, TCRdb called clones anew from the PCR reads. The sample lists about 69,000 clones, 12% to 15% occurring once. Sequenced material: blood. Receptors were obtained from a male donor with papillary thyroid cancer or a benign thyroid nodule (not recorded which). Some clones in this sample may be carry-over from other donors' samples.

Ten or more counts support this clone. For the CDR3, the DNA is TGTGCCACCAGTGATTTGGGCAGGGGGGCAGATACGCAGTATTTT. The encoded protein is CATSDLGRGADTQYF. The chain links TRBV24-1 to TRBJ2-3; tentative D call: TRBD1 (7 bases). Germline V gives CDR1 KGHDR, CDR2 SFDVKD. This CDR3 spans 15 amino acids. V was trimmed by 0 bases and J by 4 bases, leaving 10 bases between them.

A word on this clone: A much more abundant neighbour one base away suggests this may be a read error. This chain joins TRBV24-1 and TRBJ1-4; 7 bases fit TRBD1. Looked up from germline, CDR1 is KGHDR and CDR2 is SFDVKD. V shed 5 bases, J shed 4 bases, and the junction held 6 bases outside the gene matches. The CDR3 totals 15 residues. The CDR3 region is CATSGSGTVNEKLFF. DNA for the CDR3: TGTGCCACCAGTGGGTCCGGGACAGTTAATGAAAAACTGTTTTTT.

This clone was picked up many times. The chain recombines TRBV13 with TRBJ2-2, with TRBD2 matching over 10 bases. The CDR3 is made up of 17 amino acids. Per the germline V gene, CDR1 is PRHDT and CDR2 is FYEKMQ (reference sequence). Trimming at V came to 1 base and at J to 7 bases, leaving 9 bases not matched to a gene. In DNA, the CDR3 is TGTGCCAGCAGCTTAGAGCTAGCGGGAGAAGGAAGCGGGGAGCTGTTTTTT. Protein: CASSLELAGEGSGELFF.

Only a few counts were recorded for this clone. The chain has TRBV2 and TRBJ2-3; maybe TRBD2 (5 bases). Germline V gives CDR1 SNHLY, CDR2 FYNNEI. The V gene lost 6 bases and the J gene lost 0 bases, with 7 bases spanning the gap. This CDR3 spans 13 amino acids. The CDR3 bases are TGTGCCAGCAGGAGACTAAGCACAGATACGCAGTATTTT. Its translation: CASRRLSTDTQYF.

The V call is TRBV5-1, the J call TRBJ1-5; no clear D. Germline CDR1 SGHRS, CDR2 YFSETQ. CDR3 length equals 14 residues. Trimming removed 2 bases from V and 4 bases from J, with 10 bases in between. CDR3 bases: TGCGCCAGCAGCTTCCCTCCCCGAAATCAGCCCCAGCATTTT. Its translation: CASSFPPRNQPQHF.

This clone was picked up a small number of times. This may stem from a read error, because a much larger clone lies one nucleotide away. This sequence joins TRBV20-1 and TRBJ2-3, with TRBD2 matching 7 bases. This CDR3 has 16 amino acids. Germline CDR1 DFQATT, CDR2 SNEGSKA (reference sequence). CDR3 protein: CSWVGAGSMNLDTQYF. CDR3 DNA: TGCTCCTGGGTGGGAGCGGGAAGCATGAACTTAGATACGCAGTATTTT.

At least ten counts were recorded for this clone. This could be a read error, since a much larger clone is one nucleotide away. The chain has TRBV6-1 and TRBJ1-1; TRBD1 is a possible D gene (5 bases). CDR3 length equals 13 residues. The germline V gene encodes CDR1 MNHNS and CDR2 SASEGT. CDR3: CASSPTGNTEASF. In DNA, the CDR3 is TGTGCCAGCAGTCCAACAGGTAACACTGAAGCTTCCTTT.

A word on this clone: An end of the junction does not agree with germline; a read error may underlie this. This sample includes further DNA sequences coding for the same CDR3. The J gene is TRBJ1-4, the V gene TRBV6-1; D is possibly TRBD1 (5 bases). Germline loops: CDR1 MNHNS, CDR2 SASEGT. The CDR3 has 15 residues. The CDR3 loop reads CASRNSRVPSEKLFF. In nucleotides, the CDR3 is TGTGCCAGCAGAAACTCCAGGGTCCCGTCCGAAAAATTGTTTTTT.

This clone was recorded at least ten times. The chain joins TRBV20-1 to TRBJ2-7; possibly TRBD2 for D (6 bases). V lost 2 bases and J 0 bases, leaving 14 bases between the germline ends. Germline assignment: CDR1 DFQATT and CDR2 SNEGSKA (reference sequence). The CDR3 is 15 amino acids. In nucleotides, the CDR3 is TGCAGTGCTAGAAAGCCGGGTAGCGGCTCCTACGAGCAGTACTTC. Translated: CSARKPGSGSYEQYF.

This rearrangement joins TRBV7-4 to TRBJ2-7; D may match TRBD1 or TRBD2 (6 bases each). V dropped 0 bases and J dropped 7 bases, with 16 bases sitting between them. The CDR3 extends over 15 amino acids. Germline V CDR1 and CDR2: SGHVT, SQSDAQ. The CDR3 DNA sequence: TGTGCCAGCAGCTTAGCGCGGGGAAAAGGGGGGGAGCAGTACTTC. Protein sequence: CASSLARGKGGEQYF.

Ten or more counts support this clone. This chain links TRBV28 with TRBJ2-2, with D perhaps TRBD2 (5 bases). The germline gives CDR1 MDHEN, CDR2 SYDVKM. Trimming cost V 8 bases and J 7 bases, with 11 bases left between them. CDR3 length: 12 residues. The CDR3 spells CASPGENGELFF. In nucleotides, the CDR3 is TGTGCCAGCCCCGGGGAGAACGGGGAGCTGTTTTTT. The full variable domain, its missing parts supplied by reference TRBV28 and TRBJ2-2, is DVKVTQSSRYLVKRTGEKVFLECVQDMDHENMFWYRQDPGLGLRLIYFSYDVKMKEKGDIPEGYSVSREKKERFSLILESASTNQTSMYLCASPGENGELFFGEGSRLTVL.

This clone was counted between two and nine times. A clone one base away is much larger, so this may be a read error. This CDR3 is also generated by other DNA sequences in the sample. The genes are TRBV20-1 and TRBJ2-7, with D unresolved. Germline V lookup: CDR1 DFQATT, CDR2 SNEGSKA (reference sequence). This CDR3 comprises 12 residues. The CDR3 nucleotides read TGCAGTGCCAGAGATCGTGGCTACGAGCAGTGCTTC. Its protein product is CSARDRGYEQCF.

This clone has at least ten counts. V is TRBV6-1 and J is TRBJ1-1, with a possible D match to TRBD1 (5 bases). Trimming removed 6 bases at V and 5 bases at J, with 25 bases between. This CDR3 has 17 residues. CDR1 and CDR2 from the germline V gene are MNHNS and SASEGT. The CDR3 protein is CASRGNLNGGVGTEAFF. CDR3 DNA: TGTGCCAGCAGGGGCAATCTCAACGGAGGGGTGGGGACTGAAGCTTTCTTT.

Ten or more counts support this clone. The chain employs TRBV7-3 and TRBJ2-3; D ambiguous. CDR1 and CDR2 (germline): SGHTA, FQGTGA. V lost 2 bases and J 2 bases, leaving 11 bases between the germline ends. This CDR3 comprises 15 residues. In DNA, the CDR3 is TGTGCCAGCAGCTTATGGAAGCCCACCACAGATACGCAGTATTTT. Protein product: CASSLWKPTTDTQYF.

This clone was picked up many times. The chain links TRBV14 to TRBJ2-1; D is undetermined. There are 11 residues in the CDR3. V lost 4 bases and J lost 10, with 8 bases in between. Per germline, CDR1 SGHDN and CDR2 FVKESK. The CDR3 sequence is CASSPGPEQFF. The CDR3 nucleotides are TGTGCCAGCAGCCCGGGCCCCGAGCAGTTCTTC.

This clone was detected only a few times. The chain carries TRBV10-3 and TRBJ1-2, with TRBD1 matching 7 bases. V dropped 0 bases and J dropped 7; count of bases not matched to a gene: 5. The CDR3 has 14 residues. Germline assignment: CDR1 ENHRY and CDR2 SYGVKD. This CDR3 reads CAISESRQGRGYTF. The CDR3 nucleotides read TGTGCCATCAGTGAGTCTAGACAGGGCCGTGGCTACACCTTC.

With regard to this clone: A much larger clone lies one base from this, so it may be a read error. V usage is TRBV5-1 and J usage is TRBJ2-5; a possible D gene is TRBD2 (5 bases). Germline lookup yields CDR1 SGHRS and CDR2 YFSETQ. Trimming shortened V by 0 bases and J by 5 bases, and 17 bases separated the two germline ends. The CDR3 is 16 residues long. The CDR3 protein is CASSLDLSGSVETQYF. The CDR3 DNA follows: TGCGCCAGCAGCTTGGATCTATCGGGATCGGTGGAGACCCAGTACTTC.

A few counts support this clone. The CDR3: CASSSVRRWSMPQHF. CDR3 nucleotides: TGTGCCAGCAGTTCCGTTAGGAGGTGGAGCATGCCCCAGCATTTT. The genes are TRBV6-1 and TRBJ1-5; D is uncertain. Germline CDR1 is MNHNS and CDR2 is SASEGT. The CDR3 runs to 15 residues. The V end lost 5 bases, the J end lost 9 bases, and 20 bases lay between the germline ends.

This clone was observed a few times. The chain is built from TRBV6-1 and TRBJ2-1; 8 nucleotides line up with TRBD2. J gave up 14 bases and V 9 bases, and 12 bases lay outside the gene matches. CDR1 is MNHNS, CDR2 SASEGT, per germline. This CDR3 has 12 residues. The CDR3 DNA reads as TGTGCCAGTAATGAACAACGGGAGGGTGAGTTCTTC. Translation gives CASNEQREGEFF.